This T cell receptor beta chain was documented in a study of blood T cell repertoires in COVID-19 (dated by TCRdb to about 2020). About the investigation overall: Samples covering the acute and convalescent phases of COVID-19 were provided by collaborators in the United States, Italy and Spain. The prospective study material was composed of cDNA or gDNA derived from T cells, B-cell-depleted T cells, or PBMCs. The dataset comprised deeply sampled blood TCRbeta repertoires from subjects exposed to, actively infected with, or recovered from COVID-19. Where available, HLA class I and class II types were taken from metadata supplied by the sample provider and were not determined by assay-based typing. A de-identified subject ID, COVID-19 status, age in years and sex were almost always included in the sample metadata. The repertoires were made available in a free public database intended to serve as a resource for research on the immune response to SARS-CoV-2. The samples were drawn from two sources: the first 160 participants of the ongoing ImmuneRACE study, and 950 to 1,500 subjects contributed by 6 global collaborators. Overall study outcomes, separate from this receptor: The amount of clinical and demographic metadata varied by source and participant and was provided uncurated.

Including cysteine and phenylalanine, the CDR3 has 13 amino acids. Kept here is only the CDR3 DNA, which spans 39 bases and is read in frame from base 1. CDR1 and CDR2 were assigned from the germline V gene as LGHNA and YSLEER. The V and J ends are trimmed by 7 bases and 2 bases, leaving 11 bases between them. The immunoSEQ Assay, a bias-controlled multiplex PCR, was used to amplify TCRbeta CDR3 regions from genomic DNA. The study's own analysis went as follows. The number of nucleated cells in each sample was estimated from the amplification of reference gene primers within the assay. Sequence reads were collapsed and filtered to measure the absolute abundance of every unique TCRbeta CDR3 rearrangement. Productive Simpson clonality was computed per sample as the square root of Simpson's diversity index over productive rearrangements. Sourced from immuneACCESS, this table was stored by TCRdb with only in-frame sequences that have V and J called. A share of the clones is absent; for the studies checked, an unresolved V gene accounts for under half, and the remainder has no known explanation. The DNA gave D and trimming, while V, J and clone size come from that table. The sample records roughly 110,000 clones, 75% to 95% of which are singletons. Of the sample, over 1% is held by the ten largest clones.

Whole blood was collected in K2EDTA tubes by collaborating institutions according to the institutions' own protocols. For TCRbeta analysis, collaborators shipped samples in one of three forms: frozen whole blood, isolated PBMCs, or DNA extracted from either of those sample types. As to this clone: Its cognate antigen has yet to be identified. Per-base quality was not reported, and no clone a single base away is much larger than it.

The sequencing sample was made of peripheral blood. This receptor was taken from a woman younger than 45 with acute or convalescent COVID-19. Recombination joined TRBV4-3 with TRBJ1-1; 5 matching bases give a weak D call of TRBD1. The CDR3 reads as follows: CASTETDNTEAFF. The nucleotide sequence reads TGCGCCAGCACCGAGACAGACAACACTGAAGCTTTCTTT.